The TCR beta chain under discussion was sequenced for a study of T-cell reconstitution after alpha-beta-depleted transplantation in children. General observations from the study: Most T-cell counts and diversity one year after the transplant came from T cells that were newly produced. TCRbeta diversity was high at day 60 in some patients (a result of surviving recipient T cells and thymic progenitors). There were reportedly several hundred expanded graft clones from which alpha-beta T cells came about two months after transplant.

Unique molecular identifiers were incorporated when the TCRbeta library was constructed. TCRdb passed the PCR reads through MiXCR, listing each CDR3 protein once. Here the sample spans under 750,000 distinct CDR3 sequences, more than 20% being singletons. As for this clonotype: Its antigen is unknown.

V lost 2 bases, J lost 5 bases, and 14 bases lay in between. The germline gives CDR1 SEHNR, CDR2 FQNEAQ (reference sequence). The CDR3 loop spans 15 amino acids. The clonotype comes from a boy under two years old who had a stem cell transplant for acute myeloid leukemia, so the T cells may come from the graft donor. The material was PBMCs, mostly from graft donor cells, obtained 360 days after TCRalphabeta/CD19-depleted stem cell transplant. V and J are TRBV7-9 and TRBJ2-3; D perhaps matches TRBD2 (5 bases). The DNA of the CDR3 is TGTGCCAGCAGCTTAATACCTCCCGGGGAAGATACGCAGTATTTT. It encodes CASSLIPPGEDTQYF.